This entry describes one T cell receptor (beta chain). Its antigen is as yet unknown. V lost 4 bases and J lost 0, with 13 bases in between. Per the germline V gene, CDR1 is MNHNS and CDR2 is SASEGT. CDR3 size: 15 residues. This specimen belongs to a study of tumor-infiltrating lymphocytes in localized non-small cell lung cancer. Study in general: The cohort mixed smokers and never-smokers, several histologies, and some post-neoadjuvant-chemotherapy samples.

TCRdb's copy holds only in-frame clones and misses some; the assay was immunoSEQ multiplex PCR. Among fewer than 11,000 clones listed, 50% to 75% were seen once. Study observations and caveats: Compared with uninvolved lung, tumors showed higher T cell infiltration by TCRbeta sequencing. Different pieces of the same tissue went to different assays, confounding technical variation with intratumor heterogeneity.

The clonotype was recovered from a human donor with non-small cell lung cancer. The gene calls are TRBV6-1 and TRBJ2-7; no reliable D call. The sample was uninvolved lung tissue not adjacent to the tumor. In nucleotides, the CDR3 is TGTGCCAGCAGTGTTAGGTGGCCTGCCTCCTACGAGCAGTACTTC. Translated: CASSVRWPASYEQYF.